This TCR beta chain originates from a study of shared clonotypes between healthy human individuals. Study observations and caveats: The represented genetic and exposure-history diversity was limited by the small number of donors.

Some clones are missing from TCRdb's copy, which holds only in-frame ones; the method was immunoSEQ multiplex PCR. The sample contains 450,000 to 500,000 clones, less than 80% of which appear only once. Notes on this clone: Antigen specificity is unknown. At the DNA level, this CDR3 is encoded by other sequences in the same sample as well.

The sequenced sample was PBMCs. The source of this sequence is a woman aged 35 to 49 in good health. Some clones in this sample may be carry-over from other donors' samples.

The CDR3, as DNA: TGTGCCAGCAGTAGGGACAGATGGAACACTGAAGCTTTCTTT. As protein: CASSRDRWNTEAFF. V and J are TRBV2 and TRBJ1-1; 7 nucleotides agree with TRBD1. J gave up 1 base and V 5 bases, and 4 bases lay outside the gene matches. From germline, CDR1 is SNHLY and CDR2 FYNNEI. The CDR3 is made up of 14 amino acids.